The sequence of this T cell receptor (beta chain) was determined in a study of monozygotic twins with inflammatory bowel disease. Findings and limits, study-wide: On the inverse Simpson index, IBD patients scored lower for TCRbeta diversity than healthy co-twins.

The authors ran two nested PCRs of approximately 16 and 10 cycles on TCRalpha and TCRbeta cDNA. From the 5' RACE reads, TCRdb lists one entry per CDR3 protein and no DNA. The sample has tens of thousands of distinct CDR3 sequences. Germline-derived CDR1 and CDR2 are SGHAT and FQNNGV. The CDR3 length is 13 residues. To note about this clonotype: The antigen remains unidentified.

Sequences were obtained from blood. This receptor was obtained from a human donor with ulcerative colitis or Crohn's disease, or a healthy co-twin of an affected twin (not recorded which). The chain joins TRBV11-2 to TRBJ2-5. The CDR3 sequence: CASSLDGEETQYF.